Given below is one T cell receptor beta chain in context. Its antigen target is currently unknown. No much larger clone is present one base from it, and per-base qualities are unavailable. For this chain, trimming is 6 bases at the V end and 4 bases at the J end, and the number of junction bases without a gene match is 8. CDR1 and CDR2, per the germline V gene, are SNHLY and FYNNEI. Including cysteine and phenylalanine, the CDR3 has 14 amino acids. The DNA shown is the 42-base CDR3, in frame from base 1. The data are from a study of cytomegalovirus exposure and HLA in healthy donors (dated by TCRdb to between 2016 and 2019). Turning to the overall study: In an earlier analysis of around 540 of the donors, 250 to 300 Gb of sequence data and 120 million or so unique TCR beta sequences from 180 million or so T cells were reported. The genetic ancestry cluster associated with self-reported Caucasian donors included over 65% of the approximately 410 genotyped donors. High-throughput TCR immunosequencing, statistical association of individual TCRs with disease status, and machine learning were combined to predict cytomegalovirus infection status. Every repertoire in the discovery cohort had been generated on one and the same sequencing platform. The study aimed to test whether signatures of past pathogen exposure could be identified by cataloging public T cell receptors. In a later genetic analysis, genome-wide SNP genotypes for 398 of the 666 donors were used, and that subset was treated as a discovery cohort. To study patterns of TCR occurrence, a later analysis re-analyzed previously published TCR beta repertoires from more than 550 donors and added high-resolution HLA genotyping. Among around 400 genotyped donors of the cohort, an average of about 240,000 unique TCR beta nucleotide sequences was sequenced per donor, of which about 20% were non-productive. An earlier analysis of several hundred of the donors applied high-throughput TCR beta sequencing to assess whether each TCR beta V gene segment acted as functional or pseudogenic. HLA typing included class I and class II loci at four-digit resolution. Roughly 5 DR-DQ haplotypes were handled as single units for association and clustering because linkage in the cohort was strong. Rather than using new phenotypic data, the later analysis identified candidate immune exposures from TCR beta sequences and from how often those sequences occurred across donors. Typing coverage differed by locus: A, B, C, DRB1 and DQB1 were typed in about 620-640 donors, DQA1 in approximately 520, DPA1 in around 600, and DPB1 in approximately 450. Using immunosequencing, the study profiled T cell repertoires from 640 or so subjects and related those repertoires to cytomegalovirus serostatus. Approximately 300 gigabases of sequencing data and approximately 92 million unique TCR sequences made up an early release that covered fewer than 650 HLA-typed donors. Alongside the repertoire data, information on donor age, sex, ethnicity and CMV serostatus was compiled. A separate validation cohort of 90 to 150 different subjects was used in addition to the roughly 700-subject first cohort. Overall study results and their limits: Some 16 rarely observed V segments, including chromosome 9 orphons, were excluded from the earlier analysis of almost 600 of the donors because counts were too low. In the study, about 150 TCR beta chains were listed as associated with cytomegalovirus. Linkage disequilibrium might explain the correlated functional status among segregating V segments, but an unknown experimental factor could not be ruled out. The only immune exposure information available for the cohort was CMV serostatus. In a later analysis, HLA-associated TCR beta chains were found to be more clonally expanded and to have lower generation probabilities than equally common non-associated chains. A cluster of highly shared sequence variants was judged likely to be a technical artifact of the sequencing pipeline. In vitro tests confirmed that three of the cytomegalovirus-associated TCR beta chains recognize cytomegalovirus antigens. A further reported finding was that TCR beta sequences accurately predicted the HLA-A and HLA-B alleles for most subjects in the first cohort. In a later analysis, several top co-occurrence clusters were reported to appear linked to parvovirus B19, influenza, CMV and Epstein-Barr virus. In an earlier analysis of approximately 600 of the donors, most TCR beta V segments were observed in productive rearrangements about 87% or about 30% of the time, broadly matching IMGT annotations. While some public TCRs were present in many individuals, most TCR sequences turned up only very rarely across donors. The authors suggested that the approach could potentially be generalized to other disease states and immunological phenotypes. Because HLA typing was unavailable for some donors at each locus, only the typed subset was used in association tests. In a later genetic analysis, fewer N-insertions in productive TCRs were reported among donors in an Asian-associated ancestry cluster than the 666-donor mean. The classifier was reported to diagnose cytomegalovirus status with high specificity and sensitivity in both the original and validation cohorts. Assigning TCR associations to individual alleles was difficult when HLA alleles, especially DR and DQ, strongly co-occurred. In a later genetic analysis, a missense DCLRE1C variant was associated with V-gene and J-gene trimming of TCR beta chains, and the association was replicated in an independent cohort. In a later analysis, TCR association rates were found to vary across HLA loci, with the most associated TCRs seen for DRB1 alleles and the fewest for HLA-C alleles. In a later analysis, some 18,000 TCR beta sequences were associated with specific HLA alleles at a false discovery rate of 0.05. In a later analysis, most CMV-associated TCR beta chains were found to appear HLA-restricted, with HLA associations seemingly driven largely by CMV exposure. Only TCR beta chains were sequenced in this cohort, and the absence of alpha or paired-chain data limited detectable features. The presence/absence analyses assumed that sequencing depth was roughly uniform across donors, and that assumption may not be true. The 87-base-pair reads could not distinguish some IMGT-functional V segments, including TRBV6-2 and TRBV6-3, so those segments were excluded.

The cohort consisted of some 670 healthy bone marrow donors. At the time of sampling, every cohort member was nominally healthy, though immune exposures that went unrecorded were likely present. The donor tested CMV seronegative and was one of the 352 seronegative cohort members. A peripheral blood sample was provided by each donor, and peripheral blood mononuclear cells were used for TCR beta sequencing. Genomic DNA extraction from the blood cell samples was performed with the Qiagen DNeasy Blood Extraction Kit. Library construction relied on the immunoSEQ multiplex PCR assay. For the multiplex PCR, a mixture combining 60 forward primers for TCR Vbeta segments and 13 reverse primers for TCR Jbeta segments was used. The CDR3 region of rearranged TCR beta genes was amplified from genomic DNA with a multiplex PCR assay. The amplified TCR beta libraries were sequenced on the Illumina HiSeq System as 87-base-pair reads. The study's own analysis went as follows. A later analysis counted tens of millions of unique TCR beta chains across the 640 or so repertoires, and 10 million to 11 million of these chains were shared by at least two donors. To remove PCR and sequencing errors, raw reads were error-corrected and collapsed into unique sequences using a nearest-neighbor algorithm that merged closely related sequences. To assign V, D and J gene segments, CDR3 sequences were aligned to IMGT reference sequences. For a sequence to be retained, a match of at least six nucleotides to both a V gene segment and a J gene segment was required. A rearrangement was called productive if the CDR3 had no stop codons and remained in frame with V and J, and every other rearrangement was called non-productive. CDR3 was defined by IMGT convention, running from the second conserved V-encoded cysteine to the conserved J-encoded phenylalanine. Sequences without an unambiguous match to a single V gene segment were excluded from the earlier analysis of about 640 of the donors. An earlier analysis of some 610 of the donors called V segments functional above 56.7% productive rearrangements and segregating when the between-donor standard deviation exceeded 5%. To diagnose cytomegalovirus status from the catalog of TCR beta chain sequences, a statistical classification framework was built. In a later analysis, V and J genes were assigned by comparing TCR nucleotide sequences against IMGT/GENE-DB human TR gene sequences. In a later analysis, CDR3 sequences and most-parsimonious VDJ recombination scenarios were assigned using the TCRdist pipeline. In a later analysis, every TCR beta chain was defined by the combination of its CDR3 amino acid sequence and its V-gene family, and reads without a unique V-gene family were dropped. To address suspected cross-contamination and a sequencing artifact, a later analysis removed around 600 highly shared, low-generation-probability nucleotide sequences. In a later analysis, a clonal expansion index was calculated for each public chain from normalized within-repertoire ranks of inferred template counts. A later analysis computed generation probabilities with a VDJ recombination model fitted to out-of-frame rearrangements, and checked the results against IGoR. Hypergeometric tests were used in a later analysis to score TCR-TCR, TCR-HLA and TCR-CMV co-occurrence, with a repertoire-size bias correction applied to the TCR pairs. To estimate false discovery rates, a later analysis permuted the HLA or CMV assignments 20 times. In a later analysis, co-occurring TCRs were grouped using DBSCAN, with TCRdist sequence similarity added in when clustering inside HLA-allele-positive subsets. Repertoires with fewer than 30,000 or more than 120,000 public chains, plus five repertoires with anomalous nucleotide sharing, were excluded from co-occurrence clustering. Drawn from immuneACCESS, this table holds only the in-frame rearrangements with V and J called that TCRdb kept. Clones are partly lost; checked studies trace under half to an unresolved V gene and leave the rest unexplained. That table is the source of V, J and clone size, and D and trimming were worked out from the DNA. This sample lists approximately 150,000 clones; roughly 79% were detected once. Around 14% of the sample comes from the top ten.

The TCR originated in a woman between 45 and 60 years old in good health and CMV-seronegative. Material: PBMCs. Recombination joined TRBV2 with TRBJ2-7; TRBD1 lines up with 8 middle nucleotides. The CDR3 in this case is CASRGQGASYEQYF. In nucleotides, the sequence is TGTGCCAGCAGGGGGCAGGGGGCTTCGTACGAGCAGTACTTC.